This T cell receptor beta chain was recovered during a study of blood T cells in healthy people across ages. Losses at the gene ends were 3 bases for V and 2 bases for J; bases not matched to a gene: 9. Germline CDR1 is SEHNR and CDR2 is FQNEAQ (reference sequence). The CDR3 consists of 16 residues. Through a sample-barcoded 5' primer and a J-beta primer mix, a second PCR was run for about 7 to 12 cycles. TCRdb called the 5' RACE reads again in MiXCR, with one record for every CDR3 protein. Of hundreds of thousands of distinct CDR3 sequences listed, 58% are singletons. The chain links TRBV7-9 to TRBJ2-7, with 8 bases matching TRBD2. This TCR was recovered from a man aged 55 to 70 in good health. The sequenced sample was blood. The CDR3 loop is CASSFPPGGSAYEQYF. In nucleotides, the CDR3 is TGTGCCAGCAGCTTCCCCCCGGGGGGGTCCGCCTACGAGCAGTACTTC.